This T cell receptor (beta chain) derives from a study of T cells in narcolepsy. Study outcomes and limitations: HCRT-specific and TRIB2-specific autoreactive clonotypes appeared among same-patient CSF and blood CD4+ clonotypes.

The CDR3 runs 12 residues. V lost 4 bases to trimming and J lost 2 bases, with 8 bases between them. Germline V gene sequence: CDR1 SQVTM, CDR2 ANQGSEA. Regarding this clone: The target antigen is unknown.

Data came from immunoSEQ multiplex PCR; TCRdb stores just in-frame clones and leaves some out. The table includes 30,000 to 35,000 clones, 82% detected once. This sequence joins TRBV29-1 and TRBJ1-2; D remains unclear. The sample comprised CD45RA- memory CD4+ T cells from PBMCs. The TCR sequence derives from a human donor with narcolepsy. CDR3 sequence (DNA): TGCAGCGTTGTGTCCTACAACTATGGCTACACCTTC. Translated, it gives CSVVSYNYGYTF. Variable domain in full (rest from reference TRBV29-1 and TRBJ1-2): SAVISQKPSRDICQRGTSLTIQCQVDSQVTMMFWYRQQPGQSLTLIATANQGSEATYESGFVIDKFPISRPNLTFSTLTVSNMSPEDSSIYLCSVVSYNYGYTFGSGTRLTVV.